This T cell receptor (beta chain) was observed in a study of OX40 agonist ivuxolimab in advanced cancers. General study findings and limits: At 0.1 to 3.0 mg/kg, clonal expansion of CD4+ and CD8+ blood T cells had occurred by week 6.

The repertoire was sequenced with immunoSEQ multiplex PCR; TCRdb's copy has only in-frame clones and lacks some. Among about 70,000 clones listed, approximately 90% were seen once. Points on this clone: The target antigen is unknown.

V dropped 1 base and J dropped 3 bases, with 9 bases sitting between them. The CDR3 spans 14 residues. Germline values: CDR1 PRHDT, CDR2 FYEKMQ (reference sequence). The sample consisted of CD4+ or CD8+ T cells sorted from blood, taken in a trial of the OX40 agonist ivuxolimab. The V gene is TRBV13, the J gene TRBJ2-5; D is perhaps TRBD1 (6 bases). This receptor was identified in an adult with an advanced solid tumor such as melanoma, head and neck, liver or kidney cancer. CDR3 sequence (DNA): TGTGCCAGCAGCTTAGACAGGGTGAAAGAGACCCAGTACTTC. Translation: CASSLDRVKETQYF.